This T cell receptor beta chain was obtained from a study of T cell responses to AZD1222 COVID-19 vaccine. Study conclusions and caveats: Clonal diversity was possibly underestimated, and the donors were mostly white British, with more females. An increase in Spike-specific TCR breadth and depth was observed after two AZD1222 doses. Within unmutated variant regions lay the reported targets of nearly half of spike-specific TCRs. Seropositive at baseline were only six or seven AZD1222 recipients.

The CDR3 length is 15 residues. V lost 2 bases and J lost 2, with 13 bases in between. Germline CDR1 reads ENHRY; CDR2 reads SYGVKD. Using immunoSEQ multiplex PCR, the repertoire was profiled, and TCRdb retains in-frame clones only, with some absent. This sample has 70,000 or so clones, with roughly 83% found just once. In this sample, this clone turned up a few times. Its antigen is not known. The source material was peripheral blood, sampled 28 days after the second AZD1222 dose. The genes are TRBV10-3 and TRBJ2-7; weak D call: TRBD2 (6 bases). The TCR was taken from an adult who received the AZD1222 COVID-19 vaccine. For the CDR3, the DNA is TGTGCCATCAGTGAGGGTAGTAGCGGCACCTACGAGCAGTACTTC. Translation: CAISEGSSGTYEQYF.